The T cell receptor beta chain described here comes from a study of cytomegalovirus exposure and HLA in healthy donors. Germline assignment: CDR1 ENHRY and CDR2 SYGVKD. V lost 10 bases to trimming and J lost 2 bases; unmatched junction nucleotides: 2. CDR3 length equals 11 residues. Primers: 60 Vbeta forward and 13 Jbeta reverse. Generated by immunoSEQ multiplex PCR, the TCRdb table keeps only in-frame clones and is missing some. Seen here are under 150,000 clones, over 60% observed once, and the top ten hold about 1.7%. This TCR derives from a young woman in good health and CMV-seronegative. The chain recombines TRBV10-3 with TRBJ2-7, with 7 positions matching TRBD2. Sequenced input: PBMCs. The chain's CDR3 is CATRGAYEQYF. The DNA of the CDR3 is TGTGCCACCCGGGGGGCCTACGAGCAGTACTTC.